These T cell receptor beta chains were read from a single sample in a study of blood T cell repertoires in COVID-19. The table came from immunoSEQ multiplex PCR; TCRdb's copy has only in-frame clones and leaves some out. This table holds fewer than 300,000 clones, 80% to 85% found once. The specimen was PBMCs or T cells enriched from blood (not recorded which). The source of these receptors is a middle-aged man who had been exposed to COVID-19. Each CDR3 is given with its conserved first and last residue. The order of the fields is CDR3 protein, CDR3 DNA, clone size, V gene, D gene, J gene, CDR3 length. A D gene is named only where the DNA matches it firmly. The size entry is marked missing in some rows and otherwise reads once, few, many or a size class.

CASSLGGTGGSGYTF | TGTGCCAGCAGCTTGGGTGGGACAGGGGGATCTGGCTACACCTTC | NA | TRBV5-4 | TRBD1 | TRBJ1-2 | 15
CASSPGEGGTNEKLFF | TGTGCCAGCAGCCCAGGCGAGGGAGGAACTAATGAAAAACTGTTTTTT | few | TRBV4-2 | NA | TRBJ1-4 | 16
CASSVNPTQDTQYF | TGTGCCAGCAGCGTAAATCCGACTCAAGATACGCAGTATTTT | once | TRBV9 | NA | TRBJ2-3 | 14
CAISDSRGGETQYF | TGTGCCATCAGTGATTCCAGAGGGGGTGAGACCCAGTACTTC | NA | TRBV10-3 | NA | TRBJ2-5 | 14
CASSSDSFEGYTF | TGTGCCAGCAGTTCGGACAGCTTCGAGGGCTACACCTTC | NA | TRBV2 | NA | TRBJ1-2 | 13
CASSFWTGGSINEQFF | TGCGCCAGCAGCTTTTGGACAGGGGGCTCGATAAATGAGCAGTTCTTC | NA | TRBV5-1 | TRBD1 | TRBJ2-1 | 16
CASSASGGPYEQYF | TGTGCCAGCAGCGCTAGCGGGGGGCCCTACGAGCAGTACTTC | NA | TRBV11-1 | TRBD2 | TRBJ2-7 | 14
CAISPRDSKGYTF | TGTGCCATTTCACCCCGGGACAGTAAGGGCTACACCTTC | NA | TRBV10-3 | TRBD1 | TRBJ1-2 | 13
CASRRWTSGPSTDTQYF | TGTGCCAGCAGGCGGTGGACTAGCGGCCCTAGCACAGATACGCAGTATTTT | NA | TRBV27 | TRBD2 | TRBJ2-3 | 17
CASSPPLIRQGLGYTF | TGTGCCAGCAGCCCCCCTTTAATTAGACAGGGACTTGGCTACACCTTC | NA | TRBV9 | TRBD1 | TRBJ1-2 | 16
CASSQETPYNEQFF | TGTGCCAGCAGCCAGGAGACTCCGTACAATGAGCAGTTCTTC | NA | TRBV4-2 | NA | TRBJ2-1 | 14
CASSLTGIAKNIQYF | TGTGCCAGTAGTCTAACAGGTATAGCCAAAAACATTCAGTACTTC | NA | TRBV19 | NA | TRBJ2-4 | 15
CASSGLKDSYSGANVLTF | TGTGCCAGCAGCGGATTAAAGGACAGCTACTCTGGGGCCAACGTCCTGACTTTC | NA | TRBV9 | NA | TRBJ2-6 | 18
CASGADSPGELFF | TGTGCCAGCGGGGCCGACAGCCCCGGGGAGCTGTTTTTT | NA | TRBV12-3/TRBV12-4 | NA | TRBJ2-2 | 13
CASRQENYEQYF | TGTGCCAGTAGACAGGAGAACTACGAGCAGTACTTC | NA | TRBV2 | NA | TRBJ2-7 | 12
CASGRFNQPQHF | TGTGCCAGTGGGAGGTTCAATCAGCCCCAGCATTTT | NA | TRBV5-8 | NA | TRBJ1-5 | 12
CASSQESRRVMAGELFF | TGCGCCAGCAGCCAAGAGAGTAGGCGGGTGATGGCCGGGGAGCTGTTTTTT | NA | TRBV4-1 | NA | TRBJ2-2 | 17
CASSQVLAETQYF | TGTGCCAGCAGCCAGGTACTAGCAGAGACCCAGTACTTC | NA | TRBV14 | NA | TRBJ2-5 | 13
CASSGLGGSYEQYF | TGTGCCAGCAGTGGTCTCGGCGGCTCCTACGAGCAGTACTTC | NA | TRBV13 | NA | TRBJ2-7 | 14
CASATYYEQYF | TGTGCTAGTGCCACATACTACGAGCAGTACTTC | NA | TRBV12-5 | NA | TRBJ2-7 | 11
CASSESGDAEAFF | TGTGCCAGCAGTGAATCAGGGGACGCTGAAGCTTTCTTT | NA | TRBV2 | NA | TRBJ1-1 | 13
CASRLPRQLTEAFF | TGCGCCAGCAGGTTGCCAAGACAACTCACTGAAGCTTTCTTT | NA | TRBV4-1 | NA | TRBJ1-1 | 14
CASSSNTGGGDQPQHF | TGTGCCAGCTCATCGAATACAGGGGGCGGGGATCAGCCCCAGCATTTT | once | TRBV18 | TRBD1 | TRBJ1-5 | 16
CASRAQGANSPLHF | TGTGCCAGTAGGGCCCAGGGGGCAAATTCACCCCTCCACTTT | NA | TRBV19 | TRBD1 | TRBJ1-6 | 14
CASSFQDRRGEKLFF | TGTGCCAGCAGTTTCCAGGACAGGCGGGGTGAAAAACTGTTTTTT | NA | TRBV27 | TRBD1 | TRBJ1-4 | 15
CASSLGLRVGEETQYF | TGCGCCAGCAGCTTGGGGTTAAGGGTGGGAGAGGAGACCCAGTACTTC | NA | TRBV5-1 | NA | TRBJ2-5 | 16
CASSPGLAGGNEQFF | TGCGCCAGCAGCCCGGGACTAGCGGGAGGCAATGAGCAGTTCTTC | NA | TRBV5-1 | TRBD2 | TRBJ2-1 | 15
CASSFSSRYNEQFF | TGTGCCAGCAGCTTTTCCTCTCGGTACAATGAGCAGTTCTTC | NA | TRBV7-6 | NA | TRBJ2-1 | 14
CASSLLGQEGNQPQHF | TGCGCCAGCAGCTTGTTAGGACAGGAAGGCAATCAGCCCCAGCATTTT | NA | TRBV5-1 | TRBD1 | TRBJ1-5 | 16
CATRGRGYTEAFF | TGTGCCACCAGAGGCAGGGGGTACACTGAAGCTTTCTTT | NA | TRBV24-1 | TRBD1 | TRBJ1-1 | 13
CASSFDLIETQYF | TGCGCCAGCAGCTTCGACTTGATAGAGACCCAGTACTTC | NA | TRBV5-1 | NA | TRBJ2-5 | 13
CASTEEQGQFF | TGTGCCAGCACCGAGGAACAGGGGCAGTTCTTC | NA | TRBV2 | NA | TRBJ2-1 | 11
CSASLGQGYNSPLHF | TGCAGTGCTAGTCTGGGACAGGGCTATAATTCACCCCTCCACTTT | NA | TRBV20-1 | TRBD1 | TRBJ1-6 | 15
CASSLLRQGYQPQHF | TGTGCCAGCAGTTTACTACGCCAGGGTTATCAGCCCCAGCATTTT | NA | TRBV27 | NA | TRBJ1-5 | 15
CAWIQTTARDTLFKPQHF | TGTGCCTGGATACAAACGACAGCACGGGACACTCTGTTTAAACCCCAGCATTTT | few | TRBV30 | NA | TRBJ1-5 | 18
CASSQAGRGFF | TGTGCCAGCAGCCAAGCGGGCAGGGGTTTCTTC | NA | TRBV3-1/TRBV3-2 | NA | TRBJ2-1 | 11
CATSDSLAGGPTSTDTQYF | TGTGCCACCAGTGACTCTCTAGCGGGAGGGCCTACTAGCACAGATACGCAGTATTTT | NA | TRBV24-1 | TRBD2 | TRBJ2-3 | 19
CASSVGLRTAFYGYTF | TGTGCCAGCAGCGTAGGACTAAGGACGGCATTCTATGGCTACACCTTC | NA | TRBV9 | NA | TRBJ1-2 | 16